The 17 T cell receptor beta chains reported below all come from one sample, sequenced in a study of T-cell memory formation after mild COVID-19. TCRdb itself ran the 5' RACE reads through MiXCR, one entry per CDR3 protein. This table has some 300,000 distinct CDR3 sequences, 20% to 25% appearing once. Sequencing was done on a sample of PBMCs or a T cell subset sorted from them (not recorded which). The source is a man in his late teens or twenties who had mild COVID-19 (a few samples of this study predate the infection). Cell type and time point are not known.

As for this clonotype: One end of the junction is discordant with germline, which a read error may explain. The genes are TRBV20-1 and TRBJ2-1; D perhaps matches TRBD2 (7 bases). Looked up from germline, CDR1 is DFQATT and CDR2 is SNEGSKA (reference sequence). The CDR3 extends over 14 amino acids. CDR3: CSARAGHRRGGMVF. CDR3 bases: TGCAGTGCTAGAGCCGGACACAGGAGGGGGGGCATGGTCTTC.

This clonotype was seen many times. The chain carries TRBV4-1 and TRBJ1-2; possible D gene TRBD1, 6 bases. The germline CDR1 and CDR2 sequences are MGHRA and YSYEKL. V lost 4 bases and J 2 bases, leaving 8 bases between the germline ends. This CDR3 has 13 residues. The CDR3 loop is CASSRDKNYGYTF. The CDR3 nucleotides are TGCGCCAGCAGCCGGGACAAAAACTATGGCTACACCTTC.

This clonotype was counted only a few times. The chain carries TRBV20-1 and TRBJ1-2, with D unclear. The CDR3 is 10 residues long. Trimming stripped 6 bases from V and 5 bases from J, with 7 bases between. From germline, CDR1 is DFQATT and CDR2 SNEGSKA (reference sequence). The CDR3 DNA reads TGCAGTGCCCTGCAGTATGGCTACACCTTC. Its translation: CSALQYGYTF.

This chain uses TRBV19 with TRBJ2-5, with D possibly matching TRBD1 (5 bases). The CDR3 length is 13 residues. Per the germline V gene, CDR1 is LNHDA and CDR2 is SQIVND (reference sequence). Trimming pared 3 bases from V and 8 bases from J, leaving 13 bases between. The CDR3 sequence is CASSMGRDGTQYF. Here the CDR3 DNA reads TGTGCCAGTAGTATGGGCAGGGATGGTACCCAGTACTTC.

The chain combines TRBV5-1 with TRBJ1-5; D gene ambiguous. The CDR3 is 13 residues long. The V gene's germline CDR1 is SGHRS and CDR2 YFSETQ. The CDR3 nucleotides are TGCACCGGAAAAAAGACGGTCCCAATGCCCCAGCATTTT. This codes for CTGKKTVPMPQHF.

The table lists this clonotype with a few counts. CDR3 nucleotides: TGTGCCAGCAGCCCATTCGGCAAAGAGAACACCGGGGAGCTGTTTTTT. Translated, it gives CASSPFGKENTGELFF. The chain employs TRBV7-3 and TRBJ2-2; no reliable D call. CDR3 length equals 16 residues. Trimming took off 5 bases at V and 1 base at J, with 14 bases between the two ends. CDR1 and CDR2 from the germline V gene are SGHTA and FQGTGA.

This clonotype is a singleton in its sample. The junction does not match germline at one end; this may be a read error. The CDR3 DNA sequence: TGTGCCAGCAGCCAATGGGGTTTGGACAGGGGAAATCACTTC. The encoded protein is CASSQWGLDRGNHF. This chain uses TRBV11-2 with TRBJ2-4, with 9 bases that match TRBD1. Germline V CDR1 and CDR2: SGHAT, FQNNGV. The CDR3 has 14 amino acids. Looking up the rest from reference TRBV11-2 and TRBJ2-4 gives the full variable domain: EAGVAQSPRYKIIEKRQSVAFWCNPISGHATLYWYQQILGQGPKLLIQFQNNGVVDDSQLPKDRFSAERLKGVDSTLKIQPAKLEDSAVYLCASSQWGLDRGNHFGAGTRLSVL.

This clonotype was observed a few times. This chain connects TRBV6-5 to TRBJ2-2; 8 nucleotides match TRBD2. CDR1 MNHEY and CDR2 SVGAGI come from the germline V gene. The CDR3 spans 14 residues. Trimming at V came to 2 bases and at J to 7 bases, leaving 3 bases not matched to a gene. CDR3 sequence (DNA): TGTGCCAGCAGTTACCGGGGGGGAGTCGGGGAGCTGTTTTTT. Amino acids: CASSYRGGVGELFF.

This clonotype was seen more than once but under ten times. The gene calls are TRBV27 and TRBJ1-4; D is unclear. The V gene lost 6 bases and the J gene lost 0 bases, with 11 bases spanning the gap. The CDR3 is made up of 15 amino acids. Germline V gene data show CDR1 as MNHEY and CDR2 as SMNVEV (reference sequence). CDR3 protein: CASRVSRATNEKLFF. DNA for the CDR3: TGTGCCAGCAGGGTCTCACGGGCAACTAATGAAAAACTGTTTTTT.

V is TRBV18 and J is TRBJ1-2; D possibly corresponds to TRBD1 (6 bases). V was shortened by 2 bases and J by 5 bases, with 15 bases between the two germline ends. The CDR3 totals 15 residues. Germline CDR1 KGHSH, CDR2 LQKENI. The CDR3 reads CASSPDRQANYGYTF. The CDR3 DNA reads TGTGCCAGCTCACCAGACCGACAGGCCAATTATGGCTACACCTTC.

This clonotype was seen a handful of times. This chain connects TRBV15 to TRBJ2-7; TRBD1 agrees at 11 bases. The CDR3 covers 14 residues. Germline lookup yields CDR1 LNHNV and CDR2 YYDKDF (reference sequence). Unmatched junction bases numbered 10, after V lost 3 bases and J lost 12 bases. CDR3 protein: CATSSQRTGGERYF. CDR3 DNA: TGTGCCACCAGCAGCCAGCGGACAGGGGGCGAAAGGTACTTC. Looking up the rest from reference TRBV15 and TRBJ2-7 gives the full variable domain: DAMVIQNPRYQVTQFGKPVTLSCSQTLNHNVMYWYQQKSSQAPKLLFHYYDKDFNNEADTPDNFQSRRPNTSFCFLDIRSPGLGDTAMYLCATSSQRTGGERYFGPGTRLTVT.

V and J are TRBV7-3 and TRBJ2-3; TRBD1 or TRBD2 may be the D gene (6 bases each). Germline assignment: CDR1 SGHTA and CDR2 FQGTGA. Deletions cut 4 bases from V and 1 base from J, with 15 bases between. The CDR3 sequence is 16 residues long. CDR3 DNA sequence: TGTGCCAGCAGCTCCCTCCCGGGGGCGGGCACAGATACGCAGTATTTT. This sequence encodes CASSSLPGAGTDTQYF.

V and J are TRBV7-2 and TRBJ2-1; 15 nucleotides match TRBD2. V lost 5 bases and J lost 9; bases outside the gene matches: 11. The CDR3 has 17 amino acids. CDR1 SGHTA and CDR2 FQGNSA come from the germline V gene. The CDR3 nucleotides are TGTGCCAGCAGCCCCTGGACTAGCGGGGGGGCCTCGAGTGAGCAGTTCTTC. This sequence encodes CASSPWTSGGASSEQFF.

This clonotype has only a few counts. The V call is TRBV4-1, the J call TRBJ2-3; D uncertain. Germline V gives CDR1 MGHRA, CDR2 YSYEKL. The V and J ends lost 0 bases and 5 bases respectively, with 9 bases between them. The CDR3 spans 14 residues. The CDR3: CASSQDLKKDTQYF. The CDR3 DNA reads TGCGCCAGCAGCCAAGATCTGAAGAAAGATACGCAGTATTTT.

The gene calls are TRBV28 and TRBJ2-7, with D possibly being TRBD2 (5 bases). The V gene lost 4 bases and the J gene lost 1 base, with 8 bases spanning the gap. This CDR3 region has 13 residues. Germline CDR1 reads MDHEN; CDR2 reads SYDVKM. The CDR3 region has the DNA TGTGCCAGCAGTTCGTCGGGATCCTACGAGCAGTACGTC. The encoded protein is CASSSSGSYEQYV.

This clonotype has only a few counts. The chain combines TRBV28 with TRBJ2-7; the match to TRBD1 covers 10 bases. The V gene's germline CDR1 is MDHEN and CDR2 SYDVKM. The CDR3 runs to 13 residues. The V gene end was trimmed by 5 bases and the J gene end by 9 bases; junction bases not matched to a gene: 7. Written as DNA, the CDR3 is TGTGCCAGCAGTCTCGGACAGGGGGGAGGGCAGTACGTC. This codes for CASSLGQGGGQYV.

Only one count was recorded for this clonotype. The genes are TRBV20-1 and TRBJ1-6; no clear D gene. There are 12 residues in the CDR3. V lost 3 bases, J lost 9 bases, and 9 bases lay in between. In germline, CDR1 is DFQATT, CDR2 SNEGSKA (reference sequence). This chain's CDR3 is CSARALSSPLHF. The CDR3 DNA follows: TGCAGTGCTAGGGCCCTAAGTTCACCCCTCCACTTT.